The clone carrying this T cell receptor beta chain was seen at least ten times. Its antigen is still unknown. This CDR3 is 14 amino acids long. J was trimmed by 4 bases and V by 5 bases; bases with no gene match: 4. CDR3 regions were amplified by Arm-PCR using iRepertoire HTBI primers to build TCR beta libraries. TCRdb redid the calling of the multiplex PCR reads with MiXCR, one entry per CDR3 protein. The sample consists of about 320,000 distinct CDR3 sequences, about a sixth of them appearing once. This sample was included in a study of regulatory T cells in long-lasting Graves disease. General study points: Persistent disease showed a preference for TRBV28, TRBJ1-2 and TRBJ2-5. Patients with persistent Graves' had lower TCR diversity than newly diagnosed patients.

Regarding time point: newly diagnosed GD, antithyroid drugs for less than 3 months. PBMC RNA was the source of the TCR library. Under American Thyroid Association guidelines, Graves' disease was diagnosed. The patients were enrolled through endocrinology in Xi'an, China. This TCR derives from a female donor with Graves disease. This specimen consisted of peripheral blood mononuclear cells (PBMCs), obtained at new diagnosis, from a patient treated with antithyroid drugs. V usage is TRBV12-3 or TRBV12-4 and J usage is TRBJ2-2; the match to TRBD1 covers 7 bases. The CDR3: CASSTGQSTGELFF. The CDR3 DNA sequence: TGTGCCAGCAGTACGGGACAGAGCACCGGGGAGCTGTTTTTT.